The 11 T cell receptor beta chains below all came from one sample that was sequenced in a study of shared clonotypes between healthy human individuals. Clones were sequenced by immunoSEQ multiplex PCR, and TCRdb holds only the in-frame ones, with some missing. Altogether roughly 1.5 million clones are present, approximately 98% being singletons, with the ten largest covering roughly 0.42%. The specimen sequenced was naive CD4+ T cells sorted from blood. Subset here: CD45RA+ positively selected. All receptors come from a man younger than 45 in good health.

The CDR3: CASSGRGQLKGNEKLFF. Here the CDR3 DNA reads TGCGCCAGCAGCGGGAGGGGACAACTTAAGGGGAATGAAAAACTGTTTTTT. V and J are TRBV4-3 and TRBJ1-4; possibly TRBD1 for D (6 bases). V lost 5 bases to trimming and J lost 5 bases, with 21 bases between them. The V gene's germline CDR1 is LGHNA and CDR2 YSLEER. The CDR3 runs 17 residues.

This rearrangement joins TRBV25-1 to TRBJ2-1; 7 bases match TRBD2. The CDR3 is 11 amino acids. Germline-derived CDR1 and CDR2 are MGHDK and SYGVNS. V lost 9 bases, J lost 12 bases, and 8 bases stayed unmatched. The CDR3 loop is CASRSGKVQFF. CDR3 DNA sequence: TGTGCCAGTAGAAGCGGGAAGGTGCAGTTCTTC.

V usage is TRBV5-4 and J usage is TRBJ2-2; no definite D call. The CDR3 spans 13 residues. CDR1 SGHNT and CDR2 YYREEE come from the germline V gene (reference sequence). Trimming stripped 4 bases from V and 0 bases from J, with 4 bases between. CDR3 in DNA: TGTGCCAGCAGCCAAGCGAACACCGGGGAGCTGTTTTTT. Translated: CASSQANTGELFF.

V is TRBV6-5 and J is TRBJ2-1; the D gene is possibly TRBD1 (8 bases). There are 15 residues in the CDR3. Germline loops: CDR1 MNHEY, CDR2 SVGAGI. V was trimmed by 5 bases and J by 4 bases, leaving 15 bases between them. CDR3: CASSGRDRLYNEQFF. DNA for the CDR3: TGTGCCAGCAGTGGGAGGGACAGGCTGTACAATGAGCAGTTCTTC.

The gene calls are TRBV7-9 and TRBJ2-5, with D maybe TRBD2 (5 bases). Germline loops: CDR1 SEHNR, CDR2 FQNEAQ (reference sequence). V was shortened by 6 bases and J by 1 base, with 21 bases between the two germline ends. The CDR3 contains 17 residues. The CDR3, as DNA: TGTGCCAGCAGTCCCTTCAGAAGTGGGAGTGGCCAAGAGACCCAGTACTTC. Translated: CASSPFRSGSGQETQYF.

The V call is TRBV2, the J call TRBJ2-3; D remains unclear. The length of the CDR3 is 11 residues. The germline V and J ends were trimmed by 6 bases and 6 bases, with 7 bases remaining between them. CDR1 and CDR2 from the germline V gene are SNHLY and FYNNEI. This chain's CDR3 is CASRTGDTQYF. CDR3 DNA sequence: TGTGCCAGCAGAACCGGGGATACGCAGTATTTT.

The chain couples TRBV5-4 to TRBJ2-7; no definite D call. Per germline, CDR1 SGHNT and CDR2 YYREEE (reference sequence). Trimming stripped 4 bases from V and 3 bases from J, with 11 bases between. The CDR3 spans 13 residues. The CDR3 region is CASSRVGIYEQYF. The CDR3 DNA follows: TGTGCCAGCAGCCGCGTGGGTATCTACGAGCAGTACTTC.

This sequence joins TRBV7-2 and TRBJ2-7; no firm D call. The CDR3 covers 16 residues. The ends were cut back, 1 base at V and 3 bases at J, with 16 bases in the middle. Germline V lookup: CDR1 SGHTA, CDR2 FQGNSA. The CDR3 sequence: CASSLVGSPWDYEQYF. The CDR3 region has the DNA TGTGCCAGCAGCTTAGTGGGTAGCCCCTGGGACTACGAGCAGTACTTC.

CDR3 bases: TGTGCCAGCAGCTTGGTTAGCGGGAGCACCTACAATGAGCAGTTCTTC. Its protein product is CASSLVSGSTYNEQFF. The rearrangement uses TRBV28 and TRBJ2-1; 9 bases are shared with TRBD2. Germline-derived CDR1 and CDR2 are MDHEN and SYDVKM. This CDR3 contains 16 residues. J gave up 2 bases and V 6 bases, and 8 bases lay outside the gene matches.

V gene TRBV28 combines with J gene TRBJ2-5; D possibly corresponds to TRBD2 (5 bases). V dropped 3 bases and J dropped 1 base, with 12 bases sitting between them. This CDR3 region has 15 residues. Germline V gene sequence: CDR1 MDHEN, CDR2 SYDVKM. CDR3 amino acids: CASSFGLGLQETQYF. The CDR3 DNA reads TGTGCCAGCAGTTTTGGGTTAGGACTCCAAGAGACCCAGTACTTC.

V usage is TRBV27 and J usage is TRBJ1-2; D is unclear. Germline CDR1 MNHEY, CDR2 SMNVEV (reference sequence). V was pared by 6 bases and J by 5 bases, with 19 bases between. CDR3 length: 15 residues. The DNA for the CDR3 is TGTGCCAGCAGCAAAACCGAGGGCAGACAATATGGCTACACCTTC. Amino acid sequence: CASSKTEGRQYGYTF.